This record looks at one T cell receptor (beta chain) sequence and its context. Authors' data handling: Cell counts per sample came from amplifying reference gene primers. Profiled with immunoSEQ multiplex PCR; TCRdb holds only in-frame clones, not every one. That table supplies the V and J calls and clone size; D and trimming were determined from the DNA. Of 300,000 to 400,000 clones in the sample, 87% were seen once. These data belong to a study of blood T cell repertoires in COVID-19. Study-level background: In each case, the material was cDNA or gDNA derived from T cells, B-cell-depleted T cells, or PBMCs.

Seattle participants joined during active infection and were tracked over time. V was clipped by 4 bases and J by 0 bases, with 19 bases between them. CDR1 is LGHDT, CDR2 YNNKEL, per germline (reference sequence). The CDR3 is 18 residues long. This sequence originates from a woman between 55 and 75 years old with COVID-19, enrolled during active disease. The V and J genes are TRBV3-1 (or the pseudogene TRBV3-2) and TRBJ2-1; possible D gene TRBD2, 6 bases. Input material: peripheral blood. The CDR3 nucleotides are TGTGCCAGCAGCCCCAAGATGGCCCGGAGGGGCTCCTACAATGAGCAGTTCTTC. Translated, it gives CASSPKMARRGSYNEQFF.